A single TCR beta chain is shown here with its context. The conserved phenylalanine or tryptophan normally closing the CDR3 is absent here, so this likely arose from a read error. It is unclear where the CDR3 begins or ends on the DNA, so no DNA is shown, and the CDR3 is as TCRdb lists it. MiXCR, applied by TCRdb to the reads, yields one record per CDR3 protein. Of around 450,000 distinct CDR3 sequences in the sample, roughly 31% are singletons; the top ten hold approximately 13%. Ends included, the CDR3 has 12 residues. Germline CDR1 is MDHEN and CDR2 is SYDVKM. The sample belongs to a study of T cell repertoires in cytomegalovirus infection.

Material: PBMCs. The chain uses TRBV28 and TRBJ2-7; TRBD2 is the table's D call, not checked against the DNA. This sequence originates from a human donor in good health (CMV status not recorded). Some clones in this sample may be carry-over from other donors' samples. CDR3 loop: CASSPRTSIPSI.